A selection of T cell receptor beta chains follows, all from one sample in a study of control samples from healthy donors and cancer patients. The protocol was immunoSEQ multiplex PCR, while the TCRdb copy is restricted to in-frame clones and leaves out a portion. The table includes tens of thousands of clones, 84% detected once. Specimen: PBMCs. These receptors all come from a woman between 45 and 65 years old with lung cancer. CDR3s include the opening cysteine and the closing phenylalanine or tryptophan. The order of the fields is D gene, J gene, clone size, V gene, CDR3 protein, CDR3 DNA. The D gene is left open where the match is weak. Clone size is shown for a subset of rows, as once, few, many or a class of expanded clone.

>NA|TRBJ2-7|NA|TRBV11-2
CASSFGPGAGYEQYF
TGTGCCAGCAGCTTTGGGCCCGGGGCTGGGTACGAGCAGTACTTC
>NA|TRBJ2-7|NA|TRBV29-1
CSVEDSNHEQYF
TGCAGCGTTGAAGACAGCAACCACGAGCAGTACTTC
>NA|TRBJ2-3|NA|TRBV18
CASSLGQFNTQYF
TGTGCCAGCTCACTCGGACAGTTCAATACGCAGTATTTT
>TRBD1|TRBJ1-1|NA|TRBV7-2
CASSPGQVSNTEAFF
TGTGCCAGCAGCCCCGGACAGGTTTCGAACACTGAAGCTTTCTTT
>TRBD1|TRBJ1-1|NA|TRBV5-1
CASSSSTGNYGTEAFF
TGCGCCAGCAGCTCGTCGACAGGGAATTACGGCACTGAAGCTTTCTTT
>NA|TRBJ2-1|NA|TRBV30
CAWSKFGEQFF
TGTGCCTGGAGTAAATTCGGGGAGCAGTTCTTC
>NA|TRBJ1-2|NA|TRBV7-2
CASSLYAAAATNYGYTF
TGTGCCAGCAGCTTGTATGCCGCGGCCGCTACTAACTATGGCTACACCTTC
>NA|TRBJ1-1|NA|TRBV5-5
CASSALKTEAFF
TGTGCCAGCAGCGCCCTAAAAACTGAAGCTTTCTTT
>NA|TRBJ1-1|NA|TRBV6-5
CASSYGSEAFF
TGTGCCAGCAGTTACGGTTCTGAAGCTTTCTTT
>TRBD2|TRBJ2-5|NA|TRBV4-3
CASSQDHRRGGRETQYF
TGCGCCAGCAGCCAAGATCACCGGCGGGGGGGCCGAGAGACCCAGTACTTC
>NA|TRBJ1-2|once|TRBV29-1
CSVPEGYTF
TGCAGCGTTCCAGAAGGCTACACCTTC
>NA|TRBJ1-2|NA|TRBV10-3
CAISDGNNYGYTF
TGTGCCATCAGTGACGGGAATAACTATGGCTACACCTTC
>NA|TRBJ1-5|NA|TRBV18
CASSQKGGALFGQPQHF
TGTGCCAGCTCACAAAAAGGGGGGGCGCTTTTTGGACAGCCCCAGCATTTT
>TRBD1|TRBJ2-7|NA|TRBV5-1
CASSLGDRNPIYEQYF
TGCGCCAGCAGCTTGGGGGACAGGAATCCCATCTACGAGCAGTACTTC
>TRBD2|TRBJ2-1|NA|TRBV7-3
CASSSNRGLADNEQFF
TGTGCCAGCAGTTCAAATAGGGGACTAGCGGACAATGAGCAGTTCTTC
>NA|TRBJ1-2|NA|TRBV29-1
CSVTITGLEGYTF
TGCAGCGTAACTATAACAGGGTTAGAGGGCTACACCTTC
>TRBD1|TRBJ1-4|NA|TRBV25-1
CASSAILQGASGKLFF
TGTGCCAGCAGTGCGATACTACAGGGGGCGTCGGGAAAACTGTTTTTT
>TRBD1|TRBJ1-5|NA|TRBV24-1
CATSDPRGPGNQPQHF
TGTGCCACCAGTGACCCGAGGGGGCCCGGCAATCAGCCCCAGCATTTT
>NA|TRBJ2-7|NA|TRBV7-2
CASSHRQDYEQYF
TGTGCCAGCAGTCATAGACAGGATTACGAGCAGTACTTC
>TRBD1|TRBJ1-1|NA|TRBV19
CASSDGQGLNTEAFF
TGTGCCAGTAGTGACGGACAGGGCCTGAACACTGAAGCTTTCTTT
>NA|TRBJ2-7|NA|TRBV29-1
CSVEERDTFYEQYF
TGCAGCGTTGAAGAAAGGGACACATTCTACGAGCAGTACTTC
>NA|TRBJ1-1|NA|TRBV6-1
CASSEVRTRLRGTEAFF
TGTGCCAGCAGTGAAGTTCGAACGCGACTCCGGGGCACTGAAGCTTTCTTT
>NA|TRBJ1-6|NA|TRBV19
CASSIMAAGRPSSPLHF
TGTGCCAGTAGTATAATGGCGGCGGGTAGGCCCAGTTCACCCCTCCACTTT
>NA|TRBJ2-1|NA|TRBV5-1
CASSLAILYNEQFF
TGCGCCAGCAGCCTCGCCATCCTCTACAATGAGCAGTTCTTC
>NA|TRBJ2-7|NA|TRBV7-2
CASSLSYEQYF
TGTGCCAGCAGCTTATCCTACGAGCAGTACTTC
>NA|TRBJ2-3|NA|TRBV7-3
CASSLTGSITDTQYF
TGTGCCAGCAGCTTAACCGGTTCCATCACAGATACGCAGTATTTT
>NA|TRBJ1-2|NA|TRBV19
CASSNPSGATNYGYTF
TGTGCCAGTAGTAACCCTTCGGGGGCAACTAACTATGGCTACACCTTC
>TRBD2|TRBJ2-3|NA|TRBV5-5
CASSLAGEGQYF
TGTGCCAGCAGCTTGGCCGGGGAGGGGCAGTATTTT
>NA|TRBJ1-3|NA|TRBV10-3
CAISDTGRSGNTIYF
TGTGCCATCAGTGACACAGGGCGCTCTGGAAACACCATATATTTT
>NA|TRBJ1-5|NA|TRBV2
CASLRTSNQPQHF
TGTGCCAGCTTACGGACAAGCAATCAGCCCCAGCATTTT
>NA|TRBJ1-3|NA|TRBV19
CASSLRQDSGNTIYF
TGTGCCAGTAGTCTCCGACAGGACTCTGGAAACACCATATATTTT
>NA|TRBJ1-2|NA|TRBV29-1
CSVGRDRFNGYTF
TGCAGCGTCGGCCGGGACCGCTTTAATGGCTACACCTTC
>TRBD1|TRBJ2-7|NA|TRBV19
CASRLRGTGETYEQYF
TGTGCCAGTAGACTACGGGGGACAGGTGAAACCTACGAGCAGTACTTC
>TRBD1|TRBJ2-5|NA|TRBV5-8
CASSAGQGASQETQYF
TGTGCCAGCAGCGCCGGACAGGGGGCCTCACAAGAGACCCAGTACTTC
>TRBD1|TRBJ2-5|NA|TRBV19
CASSPTGGHETQYF
TGTGCCAGTAGTCCTACAGGGGGCCACGAGACCCAGTACTTC
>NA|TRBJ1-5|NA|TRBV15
CATSRDRWGGQPQHF
TGTGCCACCAGCAGAGATAGGTGGGGAGGTCAGCCCCAGCATTTT
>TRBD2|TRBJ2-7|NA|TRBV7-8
CASSPTGGILYEQYF
TGTGCCAGCAGCCCAACCGGGGGGATTCTCTACGAGCAGTACTTC
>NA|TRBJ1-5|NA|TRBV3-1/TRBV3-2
CASSQPSGREENNQPQHF
TGTGCCAGCAGCCAACCCTCCGGCAGGGAAGAAAACAATCAGCCCCAGCATTTT
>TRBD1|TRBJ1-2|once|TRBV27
CASSPPLGTGNYGYTF
TGTGCCAGCAGTCCCCCCCTCGGGACAGGGAACTATGGCTACACCTTC
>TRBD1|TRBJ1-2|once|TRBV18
CASSPSGGVNGYTF
TGTGCCAGCTCACCCTCAGGGGGAGTAAATGGCTACACCTTC
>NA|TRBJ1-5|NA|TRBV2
CASSGTREVRSNQPQHF
TGTGCCAGCAGCGGGACGAGAGAGGTACGCAGCAATCAGCCCCAGCATTTT
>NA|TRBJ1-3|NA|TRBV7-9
CASSKGDSGNTIYF
TGTGCCAGCAGCAAAGGGGACTCTGGAAACACCATATATTTT
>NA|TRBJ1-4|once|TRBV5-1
CASRDPRTVDEKLFF
TGCGCCAGCAGAGATCCCCGGACAGTAGATGAAAAACTGTTTTTT
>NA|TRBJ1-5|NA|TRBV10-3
CAISDRDTDSNQPQHF
TGTGCCATCAGTGACAGGGACACAGATAGCAATCAGCCCCAGCATTTT
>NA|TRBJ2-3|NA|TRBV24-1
CATVSPATDTQYF
TGTGCCACCGTTTCCCCGGCCACAGATACGCAGTATTTT
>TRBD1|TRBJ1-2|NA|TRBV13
CASSLGRGQGANYGYTF
TGTGCCAGCAGCTTAGGCCGAGGGCAGGGGGCGAACTATGGCTACACCTTC
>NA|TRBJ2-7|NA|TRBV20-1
CSARQTYEQYF
TGCAGTGCTAGACAGACGTACGAGCAGTACTTC
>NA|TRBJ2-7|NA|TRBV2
CASSVTGVSYEQYF
TGTGCCAGCAGTGTCACAGGCGTCTCCTACGAGCAGTACTTC
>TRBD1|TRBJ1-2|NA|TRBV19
CASIADRGVPYGYTF
TGTGCCAGTATCGCGGACAGGGGGGTCCCCTATGGCTACACCTTC